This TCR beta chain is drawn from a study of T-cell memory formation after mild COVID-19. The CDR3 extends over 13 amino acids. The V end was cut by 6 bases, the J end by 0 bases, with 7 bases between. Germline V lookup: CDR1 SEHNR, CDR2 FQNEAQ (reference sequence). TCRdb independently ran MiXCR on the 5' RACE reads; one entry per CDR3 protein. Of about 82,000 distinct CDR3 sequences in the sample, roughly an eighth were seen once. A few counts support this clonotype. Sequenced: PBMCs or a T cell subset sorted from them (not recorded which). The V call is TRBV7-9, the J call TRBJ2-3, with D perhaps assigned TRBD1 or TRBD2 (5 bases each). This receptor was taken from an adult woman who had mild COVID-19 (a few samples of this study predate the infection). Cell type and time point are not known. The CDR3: CASRRDSTDTQYF. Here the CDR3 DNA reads TGTGCCAGCAGACGGGACAGCACAGATACGCAGTATTTT.